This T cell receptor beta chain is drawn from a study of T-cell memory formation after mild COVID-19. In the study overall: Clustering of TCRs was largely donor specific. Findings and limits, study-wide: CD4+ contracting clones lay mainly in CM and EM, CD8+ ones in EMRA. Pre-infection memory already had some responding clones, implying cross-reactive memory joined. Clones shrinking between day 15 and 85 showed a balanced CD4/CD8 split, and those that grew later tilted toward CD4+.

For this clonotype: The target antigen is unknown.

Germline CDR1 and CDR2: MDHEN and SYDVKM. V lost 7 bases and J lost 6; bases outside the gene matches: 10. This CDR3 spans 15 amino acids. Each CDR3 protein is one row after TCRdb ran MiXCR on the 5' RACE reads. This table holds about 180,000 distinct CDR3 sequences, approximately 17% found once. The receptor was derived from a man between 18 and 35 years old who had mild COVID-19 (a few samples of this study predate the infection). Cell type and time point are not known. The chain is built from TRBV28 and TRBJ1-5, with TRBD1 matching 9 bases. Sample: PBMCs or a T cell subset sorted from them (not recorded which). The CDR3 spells CASTQDRGSIQPQHF. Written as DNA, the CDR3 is TGTGCCAGCACGCAGGACAGGGGCTCAATTCAGCCCCAGCATTTT.